The 25 T cell receptor beta chains below were found in one sample sequenced in a study of metastatic and nonmetastatic thyroid tumors. Patients were all untreated before their thyroid surgery. TCRdb used MiXCR to call clones anew from the PCR reads. The sample carries approximately 2,100 clones, approximately 24% recorded once. The sample taken for sequencing was adjacent normal tissue. These receptors were taken from a male donor with papillary thyroid cancer or a benign thyroid nodule (not recorded which). Some clones in this sample may be carry-over from other donors' samples.

This clone qualifies as medium-sized. The gene calls are TRBV11-2 and TRBJ2-7, with TRBD1 as a possible D gene (6 bases). Germline CDR1 SGHAT, CDR2 FQNNGV. Trimming left V 3 bases short and J 6 bases short, with 18 bases between. CDR3 length equals 15 residues. Written as DNA, the CDR3 is TGTGCCAGCAGCTTCTCCGGGACATATCGAATCGAGCAGTACTTC. Protein product: CASSFSGTYRIEQYF.

This clone rates as medium-sized. The V and J genes are TRBV18 and TRBJ2-1, with TRBD2 matching over 12 bases. The CDR3 spans 17 residues. Trimming took 4 bases from V and 7 from J; bases not matched to a gene: 11. The germline gives CDR1 KGHSH, CDR2 LQKENI. CDR3 amino acids: CASSLRTSGNLRNEQFF. CDR3 coding DNA: TGTGCCAGCTCACTTCGGACTAGCGGGAACCTCCGTAATGAGCAGTTCTTC.

This clone is termed large. V usage is TRBV19 and J usage is TRBJ1-1, with unresolved D. CDR3 length: 11 amino acids. Trimming removed 5 bases at V and 7 bases at J, with 8 bases between. Per the germline V gene, CDR1 is LNHDA and CDR2 is SQIVND (reference sequence). CDR3 protein: CASSRRFEAFF. The CDR3 bases are TGTGCCAGTAGTCGAAGATTTGAAGCTTTCTTT.

The genes are TRBV6-1 and TRBJ2-7; 11 bases fit TRBD2. This CDR3 has 17 residues. The J segment lost 2 bases and the V segment lost 5 bases, leaving 11 bases of the junction unmatched. Germline CDR1 MNHNS, CDR2 SASEGT. The CDR3 sequence is CASSSAPSSGGTYEQYV. The CDR3 nucleotides read TGTGCCAGCAGTTCCGCCCCTTCTAGCGGGGGGACCTACGAGCAGTACGTC.

This rearrangement joins TRBV5-1 to TRBJ1-1; the match to TRBD1 covers 8 bases. CDR1 SGHRS and CDR2 YFSETQ come from the germline V gene. The ends lost 1 base at V and 3 bases at J; junction bases unmatched: 14. CDR3 size: 18 residues. CDR3 nucleotides: TGCGCCAGCAGCTTGAGGGGGGGACAGGAGTTCTTGGACACTGAAGCTTTCTTT. This gives the protein CASSLRGGQEFLDTEAFF.

By its share, this clone is large. V gene TRBV29-1 combines with J gene TRBJ1-2; 7 bases are shared with TRBD1. Trimming cost V 3 bases and J 0 bases; bases outside gene matches: 4. The CDR3 spans 14 residues. The germline gives CDR1 SQVTM, CDR2 ANQGSEA. CDR3 DNA: TGCAGCGTTGACAAGGACAGGCCTAACTATGGCTACACCTTC. This encodes CSVDKDRPNYGYTF.

The V and J genes are TRBV7-3 and TRBJ2-1; TRBD2 agrees at 8 bases. In germline, CDR1 is SGHTA, CDR2 FQGTGA. The CDR3 contains 16 residues. V lost 6 bases to trimming and J lost 4 bases; unmatched junction nucleotides: 11. CDR3 coding DNA: TGTGCCAGCAGGTTCACGACGGGAGGGCTATACAATGAGCAGTTCTTC. Translating it yields CASRFTTGGLYNEQFF.

This clone is deemed large. CDR3: CASSLVGGWEAIGYTF. As DNA, the CDR3 is TGTGCCAGCAGCTTAGTGGGGGGTTGGGAGGCTATCGGCTACACCTTC. The chain uses TRBV7-2 and TRBJ1-2, with D tentatively TRBD1 (5 bases). CDR1 and CDR2 from the germline V gene are SGHTA and FQGNSA. Trimming shortened V by 1 base and J by 8 bases, and 20 bases separated the two germline ends. The CDR3 contains 16 residues.

This sequence joins TRBV11-1 and TRBJ2-3; 9 bases are a match to TRBD2. The J segment lost 2 bases and the V segment lost 5 bases, leaving 8 bases of the junction unmatched. The V gene's germline CDR1 is SGHAT and CDR2 FQDESV (reference sequence). The length of the CDR3 is 16 residues. CDR3 protein: CASSPRGGVSTDTQYF. In DNA form, the CDR3 reads TGTGCCAGCAGCCCGCGGGGGGGTGTCTCCACAGATACGCAGTATTTT.

This chain links TRBV6-5 with TRBJ1-1; tentatively, D is TRBD1 (6 bases). Trimming took off 4 bases at V and 7 bases at J, with 19 bases between the two ends. Per germline, CDR1 MNHEY and CDR2 SVGAGI. The CDR3 consists of 15 residues. CDR3: CASSLSPSVRGEAFF. The DNA of the CDR3 is TGTGCCAGCAGTTTATCCCCCTCCGTCAGGGGTGAAGCTTTCTTT.

The gene calls are TRBV7-3 and TRBJ2-7, with no clear D. CDR3 length: 13 amino acids. CDR1 and CDR2 (germline): SGHTA, FQGTGA. The V end lost 0 bases, the J end lost 5 bases, and 8 bases lay between the germline ends. CDR3 region: CASSLTWFHEQYF. The CDR3, as DNA: TGTGCCAGCAGCTTAACGTGGTTTCACGAGCAGTACTTC.

This clone ranks as large. V and J are TRBV10-1 and TRBJ1-5, with D unclear. Per germline, CDR1 WNHNN and CDR2 SYGVQD (reference sequence). Between the trimmed V and J ends, which lost 4 bases and 2 bases, there was a span of 30 bases. The length of the CDR3 is 21 residues. Here the CDR3 reads CASSVQLPSSGAPFGNQPQHF. Here the CDR3 DNA reads TGCGCCAGCAGTGTCCAGCTCCCGTCGTCGGGAGCACCTTTCGGCAATCAGCCCCAGCATTTT.

A remark on this clone: A read error is possible here, since a much larger clone lies one base away. The rearrangement links TRBV6-1 to TRBJ2-1; unclear D gene. Germline V gene data show CDR1 as MNHNS and CDR2 as SASEGT. This CDR3 is built from 14 residues. CDR3 residues: CASAASSSYNEQLF. DNA for the CDR3: TGTGCCAGCGCGGCCAGCAGCTCCTACAATGAGCAGCTCTTC.

This clone is judged large (0.1 to 1%). V gene TRBV7-9 combines with J gene TRBJ1-2; a possible D gene is TRBD1 (6 bases). CDR1 is SEHNR and CDR2 is FQNEAQ in the germline V gene (reference sequence). This CDR3 is 14 amino acids long. The germline V and J ends were trimmed by 0 bases and 8 bases, with 13 bases remaining between them. The CDR3: CASSLAPQGRGYTF. In DNA, the CDR3 is TGTGCCAGCAGCTTAGCCCCGCAGGGGAGAGGCTACACCTTC.

Ten or more counts support this clone. This may be a read error, as it is one base from a much larger clone. The CDR3 bases are TGTGCCAGCAAGGGAGGTTTCGCCTACGAGCAGTACTTC. Translating it yields CASKGGFAYEQYF. The rearrangement joins TRBV3-1 to TRBJ2-7; perhaps TRBD2 as D (6 bases). V was trimmed by 7 bases and J by 2 bases, leaving 12 bases between them. The germline V gene has CDR1 LGHDT and CDR2 YNNKEL (reference sequence). This CDR3 region has 13 residues.

This clone has a handful of counts. The V call is TRBV28, the J call TRBJ2-7, with a possible D match to TRBD1 (5 bases). Germline CDR1 MDHEN, CDR2 SYDVKM. This CDR3 is built from 14 residues. Trimming cost V 7 bases and J 7 bases, with 20 bases left between them. The CDR3 spells CASTHRQPPDEQYV. CDR3 sequence (DNA): TGTGCCAGCACTCACCGACAGCCACCGGATGAGCAGTACGTC.

This chain joins TRBV19 and TRBJ2-5; TRBD2 aligns across 8 bases. Germline trimming cut 2 bases from V and 5 bases from J; bases unmatched to any gene: 4. The CDR3 sequence is 14 residues long. The germline V gene encodes CDR1 LNHDA and CDR2 SQIVND (reference sequence). CDR3 residues: CASSISGRAETQYF. DNA of the CDR3: TGTGCCAGTAGTATAAGCGGGAGAGCGGAGACCCAGTACTTC.

In the case of this clone: The junction departs from germline at one end; a sequencing error may be responsible. J is TRBJ2-2 and V is TRBV7-8; 7 bases agree with TRBD2. The CDR3 runs 16 residues. The germline gives CDR1 SGHVS, CDR2 FQNEAQ. Written as DNA, the CDR3 is TGTGCCAGCAGCTTAGAAGCGGGGCGTGACACCGGGGAGTTGTTTTTT. Translating it yields CASSLEAGRDTGELFF.

This clone was seen a few times. The J gene is TRBJ2-7, the V gene TRBV30; D perhaps matches TRBD1 (6 bases). Germline CDR1 reads GTSNPN; CDR2 reads SVGIG (reference sequence). The CDR3 consists of 15 residues. V shed 2 bases and J shed 2 bases, with 16 bases lying between them. The CDR3 region has the DNA TGTGCCTGGAGTCGGGTGACAGGAGTCCCCTACGAGCAGTACTTC. Translating it yields CAWSRVTGVPYEQYF.

The chain joins TRBV20-1 to TRBJ2-5; 10 positions agree with TRBD2. The ends lost 1 base at V and 1 base at J; junction bases unmatched: 0. There are 14 residues in the CDR3. The V gene's germline CDR1 is DFQATT and CDR2 SNEGSKA (reference sequence). CDR3 DNA: TGCAGTGCTAGAGGGACTAGCGGCCAAGAGACCCAGTACTTC. It yields the protein CSARGTSGQETQYF.

The gene calls are TRBV7-2 and TRBJ2-7; possible D gene TRBD2, 6 bases. CDR3 length: 13 amino acids. Germline V gene data show CDR1 as SGHTA and CDR2 as FQGNSA. V lost 5 bases and J 3 bases, leaving 11 bases between the germline ends. The CDR3 protein is CASSPGLRYEQYF. In DNA form, the CDR3 reads TGTGCCAGCAGCCCCGGACTACGCTACGAGCAGTACTTC.

By sample fraction, this clone is large. The rearrangement uses TRBV6-1 and TRBJ1-2, with 8 bases fitting TRBD1. The germline gives CDR1 MNHNS, CDR2 SASEGT. The junction had 11 bases not matched to a gene; V was cut back by 7 bases and J by 4 bases. CDR3 length: 15 residues. This chain's CDR3 is CASIPQAGTGYGYTF. The CDR3 DNA is TGTGCCAGCATCCCACAGGCCGGGACAGGCTATGGCTACACCTTC.

This clone has just a few counts. Other DNA sequences in this specimen translate into the identical CDR3. The V gene is TRBV28, the J gene TRBJ1-2, with 9 bases matching TRBD1. The CDR3 runs to 15 residues. CDR1 is MDHEN, CDR2 SYDVKM, per germline. The junction had 13 bases not matched to a gene; V was cut back by 9 bases and J by 5 bases. The chain's CDR3 is CASRTGGQTGYGYTF. The CDR3 nucleotides are TGTGCCAGTAGAACAGGGGGCCAGACGGGATATGGCTACACCTTC.

This clone is medium-sized. V is TRBV20-1 and J is TRBJ1-2, with a tentative D call TRBD1 (6 bases). V was cut by 1 base and J by 2 bases, with 11 bases left in between. The CDR3 covers 14 residues. Per the germline V gene, CDR1 is DFQATT and CDR2 is SNEGSKA (reference sequence). The CDR3 DNA follows: TGCAGTGCTAGAGTTGTAGGGGGGAACTATGGCTACACCTTC. Its protein is CSARVVGGNYGYTF.

By sample share, this clone is large. The J gene is TRBJ2-5, the V gene TRBV25-1; 12 bases map to TRBD2. The CDR3 runs to 15 residues. Germline CDR1 MGHDK, CDR2 SYGVNS. V trimming: 3 bases; J trimming: 5 bases; junction bases outside the gene matches: 4. The CDR3 bases are TGTGCCAGCAGTGACCGGACTAGCGGGATGGAGACCCAGTACTTC. Its translation is CASSDRTSGMETQYF.